This T cell receptor beta chain was recorded in a study of T cell responses to AZD1222 COVID-19 vaccine. It was second doses at about 4 or about 12 weeks that were pooled. Comment on this clone: Its antigen is unidentified.

Sequenced by immunoSEQ multiplex PCR; TCRdb stores in-frame clones only, minus some. The sample shows some 80,000 clones, less than 95% of them seen only once. Study outcomes and limitations: Seropositive AZD1222 recipients at baseline numbered only five to seven. A mostly white British donor set with more females was recruited, and clonal diversity was possibly underestimated.

The trim removed 6 bases at V and 3 bases at J, leaving 3 bases unmatched. This CDR3 is built from 13 residues. The gene calls are TRBV12-3 or TRBV12-4 and TRBJ2-7; 9 bases align to TRBD1. The sequencing used peripheral blood, collected 28 days after the second AZD1222 dose. This TCR was recovered from an adult who received the AZD1222 COVID-19 vaccine. CDR3 nucleotides: TGTGCCAGCAGCCCGGGACAGGGCTACGAGCAGTACTTC. Translation: CASSPGQGYEQYF.